The subject of this entry is one T cell receptor (beta chain). In the source study's methods: For nucleated cells, counts were estimated from reference gene primer amplification. Data came from immunoSEQ multiplex PCR; TCRdb stores just in-frame clones and leaves some out. Clonal size and the V and J genes are those of that table, whereas D and trimming came from the DNA. This sample yields more than 45,000 clones, of which 75% to 90% are seen a single time; 7% to 10% belongs to the top ten. The germline V gene encodes CDR1 SGHRS and CDR2 YFSETQ. Unmatched junction bases numbered 3, after V lost 0 bases and J lost 4 bases. The CDR3 runs to 15 residues. These data come from a study of blood T cell repertoires in COVID-19. Across the whole study: There were acute and convalescent COVID-19 samples, and they came from the United States, Italy and Spain. T cells, B-cell-depleted T cells, or PBMCs provided the cDNA or gDNA that served as material.

Sequencing was done on a sample of peripheral blood. The chain recombines TRBV5-1 with TRBJ2-3; 9 bases match TRBD2. This TCR came from a woman in her 70s with active COVID-19. CDR3 bases: TGCGCCAGCAGCTTGGTCTTAGCGGGAGCAGATACGCAGTATTTT. Amino acid sequence: CASSLVLAGADTQYF.